This entry features one T cell receptor (beta chain) sequence. The antigen is undetermined. This sample was taken from a study of cytomegalovirus exposure and HLA in healthy donors. Study findings and constraints: An analysis was carried out later, and it reportedly showed fewer N-insertions in an Asian-associated ancestry cluster than the 666-donor mean. Follow-up analysis later connected one missense variant in DCLRE1C with trimming of TCR beta V- and J-genes. An analysis done earlier found most TCR beta V segments productive about 87% or about 30% of the time. Donors were assumed by presence/absence analyses to have roughly uniform sequencing depth.

The V gene's germline CDR1 is SGHTA and CDR2 FQGTGA. Trimming pared 1 base from V and 0 bases from J, leaving 10 bases between. This CDR3 spans 15 amino acids. In the PCR, 60 Vbeta and 13 Jbeta primers were used. Profiled with immunoSEQ multiplex PCR; TCRdb holds only in-frame clones, not every one. The sample includes 130,000 or so clones, 66% of them seen just once. This TCR derives from a woman in her sixties or seventies in good health and CMV-seronegative. The sequencing sample was made of PBMCs. The chain carries TRBV7-3 and TRBJ2-7; D is possibly TRBD2 (6 bases). CDR3 DNA sequence: TGTGCCAGCAGCTTAATGGCGGGAAGCTCCTACGAGCAGTACTTC. Translation gives CASSLMAGSSYEQYF.